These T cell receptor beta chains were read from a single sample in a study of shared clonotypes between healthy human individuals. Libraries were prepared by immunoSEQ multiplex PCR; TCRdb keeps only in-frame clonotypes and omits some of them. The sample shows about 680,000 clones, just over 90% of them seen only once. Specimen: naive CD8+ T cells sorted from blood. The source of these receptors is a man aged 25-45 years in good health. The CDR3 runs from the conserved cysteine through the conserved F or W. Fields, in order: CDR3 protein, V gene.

CDR3: CASSFQAIATDTQYF; V: TRBV27
CDR3: CASSLFSGTPSSYEQYF; V: TRBV5-1
CDR3: CASSRTGTVSNQPQHF; V: TRBV7-9
CDR3: CASSIGHGRHSNQPQHF; V: TRBV19
CDR3: CASSPSTGRGITQRTQYF; V: TRBV7-8
CDR3: CASSVGAGPAEAFF; V: TRBV9
CDR3: CASSPQTLDRGNIQYF; V: TRBV7-9
CDR3: CSVEGRAGYTF; V: TRBV29-1
CDR3: CASSSWTGHTEAFF; V: TRBV7-9
CDR3: CASRTSSGTPSSYNEQFF; V: TRBV27
CDR3: CAWSVSSGGTDTQYF; V: TRBV30
CDR3: CATGDRAYNEQFF; V: TRBV7-9
CDR3: CASSSPPHGLAGGNEQFF; V: TRBV5-5
CDR3: CASSTGYQSTETRYYEQYF; V: TRBV28
CDR3: CASSAGTSGAYNEQFF; V: TRBV19
CDR3: CASRSGTAGELFF; V: TRBV7-9
CDR3: CASSPVLAGVDEQFF; V: TRBV7-9
CDR3: CASSYSSGPHSGANVLTF; V: TRBV6-7
CDR3: CASSQVAGEQFF; V: TRBV4-3
CDR3: CASSWGNTGELFF; V: TRBV9
CDR3: CASNVGGGGEQYF; V: TRBV27
CDR3: CASSLGWTILSSYNEQFF; V: TRBV27
CDR3: CAWSVPRDAHNEQFF; V: TRBV30
CDR3: CASSFGNEQFF; V: TRBV7-8
CDR3: CASSSRSNEQFF; V: TRBV7-3
CDR3: CASSKTHKAPRPNTGELFF; V: TRBV21-1
CDR3: CASSLRESEYNEQFF; V: TRBV4-1
CDR3: CASSPNVGSYEQYF; V: TRBV28
CDR3: CASSYWSGDSLDEQYF; V: TRBV6-5
CDR3: CASSSDGGTNTEAFF; V: TRBV19
CDR3: CASSATAGLAGEEAKNIQYF; V: TRBV9
CDR3: CASSTKTGVETEAFF; V: TRBV27
CDR3: CASSEFTRGGEAFF; V: TRBV28
CDR3: CASNRDGDLNEQFF; V: TRBV9
CDR3: CAISESWGGLDTEAFF; V: TRBV10-3
CDR3: CASRLGIATDTQYF; V: TRBV19
CDR3: CASSGQGDLTRSSYEQYF; V: TRBV2
CDR3: CASSSPGTGSGTYQETQYF; V: TRBV7-2
CDR3: CASSLGGNPYNEQFF; V: TRBV7-7
CDR3: CASSVPLAGETQYF; V: TRBV9
CDR3: CASSPSPTKTYNEQFF; V: TRBV27
CDR3: CASNVGQGSYNEQFF; V: TRBV28
CDR3: CASSSQAYEQYF; V: TRBV7-9
CDR3: CASSLWEGVEQFF; V: TRBV19
CDR3: CASSHPPSDRGFQETQYF; V: TRBV14
CDR3: CASSGGSSYEQYF; V: TRBV27